This entry lists 22 T cell receptor beta chains sequenced from one sample in a study of Ad26.COV2.S vaccination and SARS-CoV-2 variants. Described treatment: some 20 received Ad26.COV2.S at low or high dose, single or two shots; roughly five received placebo; per-sample allocation not given. On day 63 after the first injection, vaccine and placebo recipients gave samples. The data were produced by immunoSEQ multiplex PCR, yet TCRdb's version contains in-frame clones alone and is incomplete. The top ten hold roughly 3.5% of the sample, which has a few hundred thousand clones, roughly 86% seen once. The source was peripheral blood, collected in a trial of Ad26.COV2.S vaccine versus placebo. Source of these receptors: a person between 18 and 60 years old who received the Ad26.COV2.S COVID-19 vaccine or a placebo.

The chain has TRBV6-2 or TRBV6-3 and TRBJ2-2; the D call may be TRBD1 or TRBD2 (5 bases each). This CDR3 region has 14 residues. V lost 5 bases to trimming and J lost 2 bases, with 9 bases between them. The germline V gene has CDR1 MNHEY and CDR2 SVGEGT. CDR3 protein: CASSMGRNTGELFF. The CDR3 DNA sequence: TGTGCCAGCAGTATGGGACGAAACACCGGGGAGCTGTTTTTT.

The rearrangement uses TRBV5-1 and TRBJ2-1; weak D call: TRBD2 (5 bases). This CDR3 has 14 residues. Trimming pared 0 bases from V and 8 bases from J, leaving 12 bases between. Per the germline V gene, CDR1 is SGHRS and CDR2 is YFSETQ. CDR3 region: CASSLAGGRDEQFF. The CDR3 DNA reads as TGCGCCAGCAGCTTGGCCGGAGGAAGGGATGAGCAGTTCTTC.

CDR3 DNA: TGTGCCAGCAGTGCCCGACAGTACACTGAAGCTTTCTTT. It yields the protein CASSARQYTEAFF. The rearrangement links TRBV6-2 or TRBV6-3 to TRBJ1-1; D perhaps matches TRBD1 (5 bases). The germline V gene encodes CDR1 MNHEY and CDR2 SVGEGT. The V gene lost 5 bases and the J gene lost 3 bases, with 10 bases spanning the gap. CDR3 length equals 13 residues.

This rearrangement joins TRBV23-1 to TRBJ2-7, with 7 nucleotides matching TRBD1. TRBV23-1 is an open reading frame, and its role is uncertain. V lost 8 bases to trimming and J lost 3 bases; unmatched junction nucleotides: 7. The CDR3 has 13 residues. The CDR3 here is CASDRDSFYEQYF. CDR3 DNA sequence: TGCGCCAGCGACCGGGACAGTTTCTACGAGCAGTACTTC.

The rearrangement uses TRBV7-8 and TRBJ1-2; 8 bases align to TRBD1. After removal of 6 bases from V and 3 bases from J, the junction contained 15 bases not matched to a gene. This CDR3 region has 17 residues. Germline lookup yields CDR1 SGHVS and CDR2 FQNEAQ. CDR3 protein: CASSPGGWGALDYGYTF. The CDR3 DNA follows: TGTGCCAGCAGTCCAGGGGGCTGGGGTGCCCTGGACTATGGCTACACCTTC.

V and J are TRBV6-5 and TRBJ1-4, with D possibly matching TRBD1 (6 bases). Germline V CDR1 and CDR2: MNHEY, SVGAGI. The V end was cut by 5 bases, the J end by 3 bases, with 10 bases between. CDR3 length: 14 amino acids. Here the CDR3 reads CASSREGANEKLFF. The CDR3 DNA follows: TGTGCCAGCAGTAGAGAGGGGGCTAATGAAAAACTGTTTTTT.

The chain links TRBV7-6 to TRBJ2-1; 9 nucleotides line up with TRBD2. This CDR3 has 17 residues. Germline values: CDR1 SGHVS, CDR2 FNYEAQ. After removal of 4 bases from V and 9 bases from J, the junction contained 16 bases not matched to a gene. CDR3 protein: CASSSNQGLAIFTEQFF. The CDR3 DNA is TGTGCCAGCAGCTCCAATCAGGGACTAGCAATTTTTACTGAGCAGTTCTTC.

The V gene is TRBV9, the J gene TRBJ2-1; a weak D match, TRBD1 (6 bases). Trimming stripped 3 bases from V and 7 bases from J, with 26 bases between. CDR1 is SGDLS, CDR2 YYNGEE, per germline. The CDR3 is made up of 18 amino acids. Here the CDR3 DNA reads TGTGCCAGCAGCGGGGAACTGGGGGCGCGGACTCAGGAGAATGAGCAGTTCTTC. This gives the protein CASSGELGARTQENEQFF.

The chain uses TRBV6-2 or TRBV6-3 and TRBJ2-7; 14 bases map to TRBD2. This CDR3 contains 18 residues. The ends lost 5 bases at V and 5 bases at J; junction bases unmatched: 14. Germline V CDR1 and CDR2: MNHEY, SVGEGT. CDR3 sequence reads: CASSPLPTGLAGGHEQYF. Here the CDR3 DNA reads TGTGCCAGCAGTCCGCTACCCACAGGACTAGCGGGGGGCCACGAGCAGTACTTC.

The chain has TRBV5-1 and TRBJ2-3; no definite D call. Trimming took 0 bases from V and 2 from J, leaving 10 bases between them. The CDR3 contains 15 residues. Germline-derived CDR1 and CDR2 are SGHRS and YFSETQ. The CDR3 here is CASSLEGTTTDTQYF. CDR3 nucleotides: TGCGCCAGCAGCTTGGAGGGTACGACCACAGATACGCAGTATTTT.

About this clone itself: The same CDR3 can be traced to other DNA sequences in this sample. The gene calls are TRBV6-5 and TRBJ1-2; D is possibly TRBD1 (5 bases). This CDR3 is 13 amino acids long. Germline CDR1 and CDR2: MNHEY and SVGAGI. Trimming stripped 8 bases from V and 8 bases from J, with 18 bases between. The CDR3 coding sequence is TGTGCCAGCTTAAGGGAGGGGCGCGGCGGCTACACCTTC. As protein: CASLREGRGGYTF.

The CDR3 sequence: CASSLGGLTQETQYF. The CDR3 DNA is TGTGCCAGCAGCTTAGGAGGGTTAACCCAAGAGACCCAGTACTTC. The chain is built from TRBV11-2 and TRBJ2-5; D may be TRBD2 (5 bases). The CDR3 runs 15 residues. The germline V gene has CDR1 SGHAT and CDR2 FQNNGV. V lost 1 base and J lost 1, with 10 bases in between. Filled out from reference TRBV11-2 and TRBJ2-5, the complete variable domain reads EAGVAQSPRYKIIEKRQSVAFWCNPISGHATLYWYQQILGQGPKLLIQFQNNGVVDDSQLPKDRFSAERLKGVDSTLKIQPAKLEDSAVYLCASSLGGLTQETQYFGPGTRLLVL.

This clone has just one count. V usage is TRBV7-9 and J usage is TRBJ2-7; D perhaps matches TRBD1 (5 bases). The CDR3 runs 15 residues. CDR1 is SEHNR, CDR2 FQNEAQ, per germline (reference sequence). V was cut by 2 bases and J by 5 bases, with 16 bases left in between. The CDR3 bases are TGTGCCAGCAGCTTACTGGGGCCTCCATTTAACGAGCAGTACTTC. Encoded protein: CASSLLGPPFNEQYF.

This clone was recorded once. The chain is built from TRBV3-1 (or the pseudogene TRBV3-2) and TRBJ1-2; D gene uncertain. The germline V gene has CDR1 LGHDT and CDR2 YNNKEL (reference sequence). Trimming shortened V by 6 bases and J by 8 bases, and 22 bases separated the two germline ends. CDR3 size: 15 residues. The CDR3 DNA is TGTGCCAGCAGTTCCACATCTGGACCGTTTAGGGGCTACACCTTC. Protein: CASSSTSGPFRGYTF.

This rearrangement joins TRBV12-5 to TRBJ2-7; D unresolved. CDR1 LGHNT and CDR2 FRNRAP come from the germline V gene. V shed 3 bases and J shed 2 bases, with 5 bases lying between them. The CDR3 is 12 amino acids. CDR3 in DNA: TGTGCTAGTGGTTTAAAAACCTACGAGCAGTACTTC. This sequence encodes CASGLKTYEQYF.

The chain combines TRBV7-9 with TRBJ1-1; 8 positions agree with TRBD1. The V and J ends lost 0 bases and 9 bases, in that order; junction bases with no gene match: 9. This CDR3 spans 15 amino acids. Germline CDR1 SEHNR, CDR2 FQNEAQ (reference sequence). The CDR3 coding sequence is TGTGCCAGCAGCTTAGCGCCAGGGGGCGCGAACCAAGCTTTCTTT. Its translation is CASSLAPGGANQAFF.

V and J are TRBV29-1 and TRBJ2-3, with D possibly TRBD2 on 5 matching bases. The CDR3 consists of 14 residues. Looked up from germline, CDR1 is SQVTM and CDR2 is ANQGSEA. Trimming pared 7 bases from V and 2 bases from J, leaving 16 bases between. The CDR3, as DNA: TGCAGCGCCGCTCCGCGGGTGCACACAGATACGCAGTATTTT. This sequence encodes CSAAPRVHTDTQYF.

The chain recombines TRBV7-9 with TRBJ2-1; the match to TRBD2 covers 8 bases. The CDR3 runs to 14 residues. V lost 3 bases, J lost 3 bases, and 1 base stayed unmatched. Looked up from germline, CDR1 is SEHNR and CDR2 is FQNEAQ (reference sequence). The CDR3 is CASSLSGGYNEQFF. The CDR3 DNA follows: TGTGCCAGCAGCTTGAGCGGGGGCTACAATGAGCAGTTCTTC.

The chain has TRBV6-1 and TRBJ1-5; D call uncertain. This CDR3 is built from 15 residues. Per germline, CDR1 MNHNS and CDR2 SASEGT. The V and J ends lost 1 base and 2 bases respectively, with 9 bases between them. CDR3 sequence: CASSEDFGGNQPQHF. The CDR3 nucleotides read TGTGCCAGCAGTGAAGACTTCGGAGGCAATCAGCCCCAGCATTTT.

The rearrangement joins TRBV18 to TRBJ2-2; TRBD1 or TRBD2 may be the D gene (6 bases each). The CDR3 consists of 16 residues. V was trimmed by 3 bases and J by 4 bases, leaving 15 bases between them. Germline CDR1 is KGHSH and CDR2 is LQKENI. CDR3 nucleotides: TGTGCCAGCTCACCGACGGGGGCGTCAGGCACCGGGGAGCTGTTTTTT. Translating gives CASSPTGASGTGELFF.

This sequence joins TRBV7-9 and TRBJ1-5, with no clear D. CDR1 SEHNR and CDR2 FQNEAQ come from the germline V gene (reference sequence). The length of the CDR3 is 13 residues. The V end lost 5 bases, the J end lost 5 bases, and 10 bases lay between the germline ends. In DNA, the CDR3 is TGTGCCAGCAGCAAAACAACGGATCAGCCCCAGCATTTT. Protein sequence: CASSKTTDQPQHF.

V is TRBV7-3 and J is TRBJ2-5; no definite D call. Per germline, CDR1 SGHTA and CDR2 FQGTGA. This CDR3 has 12 amino acids. Trimming shortened V by 5 bases and J by 7 bases, and 11 bases separated the two germline ends. The CDR3 coding sequence is TGTGCCAGCAGCCCCTCAGGTGGGACCCAGTACTTC. It specifies CASSPSGGTQYF.